One sample yielded the 27 T cell receptor beta chains listed below, sequenced in a study of T cell repertoires in cytomegalovirus infection. A single record per CDR3 protein comes from TCRdb applying MiXCR to the reads. The data show around 300,000 distinct CDR3 sequences, approximately 9.5% seen once. Sample: PBMCs. Source of these receptors: a human donor in good health (CMV status not recorded). Some clones in this sample may be carry-over from other donors' samples.

This clonotype was seen at least ten times. The chain carries TRBV4-3 and TRBJ2-5; no clear D gene. Per germline, CDR1 LGHNA and CDR2 YSLEER. This CDR3 has 15 residues. Trimming left V 1 base short and J 7 bases short, with 16 bases between. CDR3 in amino acids: CASSQATSPSTTQYF. The CDR3 coding sequence is TGCGCCAGCAGCCAAGCAACCAGCCCAAGCACGACCCAGTACTTC.

This clonotype was observed a handful of times. The gene calls are TRBV15 and TRBJ1-2; tentative D call: TRBD1 (6 bases). Germline CDR1 is LNHNV and CDR2 is YYDKDF (reference sequence). V dropped 1 base and J dropped 4 bases, with 13 bases sitting between them. This CDR3 region has 15 residues. CDR3: CATSRAGAVFYGYTF. The CDR3 bases are TGTGCCACCAGCAGAGCGGGGGCGGTTTTCTATGGCTACACCTTC.

This clonotype occurred many times. This sequence joins TRBV6-2 or TRBV6-3 and TRBJ2-2; no clear D gene. This CDR3 region has 14 residues. V lost 4 bases, J lost 4 bases, and 10 bases lay in between. Germline CDR1 MNHEY, CDR2 SVGEGT. The CDR3 nucleotides are TGTGCCAGCAGTTCCCTTTCTTTCACCGGGGAGCTGTTTTTT. Amino acid sequence: CASSSLSFTGELFF.

This clonotype was seen repeatedly, ten times or more. The chain employs TRBV20-1 and TRBJ1-6; no definite D call. Trimming removed 3 bases from V and 0 bases from J, with 9 bases in between. Germline loops: CDR1 DFQATT, CDR2 SNEGSKA (reference sequence). This CDR3 comprises 15 residues. The CDR3 bases are TGCAGTGCTAGGGGCAGTAGCTCCTATAATTCACCCCTCCACTTT. Protein sequence: CSARGSSSYNSPLHF.

The table lists this clonotype with many counts. This chain joins TRBV11-2 and TRBJ1-1; D may be TRBD1 (6 bases). Germline-derived CDR1 and CDR2 are SGHAT and FQNNGV. The V end was cut by 1 base, the J end by 1 base, with 16 bases between. CDR3 size: 17 residues. The CDR3 sequence: CASSLGRRGATNTEAFF. Here the CDR3 DNA reads TGTGCCAGCAGCTTAGGTAGGCGGGGGGCTACGAACACTGAAGCTTTCTTT.

The CDR3 DNA reads TGTGCCAGCAGCTCGTTCCGGGACGGAAACACCGGGGAGCTGTTTTTT. Protein sequence: CASSSFRDGNTGELFF. This chain uses TRBV4-2 with TRBJ2-2; tentatively, D is TRBD1 or TRBD2 (5 bases each). This CDR3 is built from 16 residues. Trimming left V 5 bases short and J 2 bases short, with 15 bases between. Germline values: CDR1 LGHNA, CDR2 YNFKEQ.

At least ten counts were recorded for this clonotype. The chain uses TRBV12-3 or TRBV12-4 and TRBJ2-7; 7 positions agree with TRBD1. The CDR3 is 19 residues long. V shed 6 bases and J 0 bases; nucleotides not matched to a gene: 20. DNA for the CDR3: TGTGCCAGCAGATCTCCGGGACAGCGACTCGGACCGAGCTCCTACGAGCAGTACTTC. It is translated as CASRSPGQRLGPSSYEQYF.

This clonotype has a count of ten or more. The chain carries TRBV7-2 and TRBJ2-5; 11 bases align to TRBD2. The CDR3 consists of 17 residues. V lost 5 bases to trimming and J lost 5 bases; unmatched junction nucleotides: 13. Germline CDR1 and CDR2: SGHTA and FQGNSA. The CDR3 spells CASSGFGLSGGGETQYF. In nucleotides, the CDR3 is TGTGCCAGCAGCGGGTTCGGGCTTAGCGGGGGGGGGGAGACCCAGTACTTC.

This clonotype was seen a handful of times. The chain joins TRBV5-5 to TRBJ1-3; the D gene is possibly TRBD1 (5 bases). Trimming left V 4 bases short and J 2 bases short, with 10 bases between. The germline gives CDR1 SGHKS, CDR2 YYEKEE (reference sequence). The CDR3 totals 14 residues. The CDR3 region has the DNA TGTGCCAGCAGCACCAGGGTGACTGGAAACACCATATATTTT. It translates to CASSTRVTGNTIYF.

This clonotype was detected a few times. The J gene is TRBJ2-2, the V gene TRBV20-1, with a tentative D call TRBD2 (6 bases). Germline CDR1 is DFQATT and CDR2 is SNEGSKA (reference sequence). There are 16 residues in the CDR3. V lost 0 bases and J lost 8, with 19 bases in between. The CDR3 protein is CSARELLARRVGELFF. CDR3 bases: TGCAGTGCTAGAGAGTTGCTAGCGAGACGTGTTGGGGAGCTGTTTTTT.

This clonotype was found many times. CDR3 DNA: TGTGCCAGCAGCCCTGATGGGGGGTCTGACACCGGGGAGCTGTTTTTT. This gives the protein CASSPDGGSDTGELFF. The chain combines TRBV7-8 with TRBJ2-2; maybe TRBD2 (6 bases). Trimming pared 5 bases from V and 3 bases from J, leaving 16 bases between. CDR1 is SGHVS, CDR2 FQNEAQ, per germline. This CDR3 is 16 amino acids long.

The CDR3 region has the DNA TGTGCCAGCAGCCAAGGGACAGCGACCGGGGAGCTGTTTTTT. This translates into CASSQGTATGELFF. The chain joins TRBV7-9 to TRBJ2-2; 7 positions match TRBD1. Germline CDR1 reads SEHNR; CDR2 reads FQNEAQ (reference sequence). CDR3 size: 14 residues. The J segment lost 5 bases and the V segment lost 5 bases, leaving 5 bases of the junction unmatched.

Many counts were recorded for this clonotype. The chain links TRBV7-9 to TRBJ2-7; D unresolved. V lost 0 bases and J 4 bases, leaving 16 bases between the germline ends. CDR3 length equals 16 residues. Per germline, CDR1 SEHNR and CDR2 FQNEAQ (reference sequence). CDR3 sequence: CASSLASTTMGYEQYF. The CDR3 bases are TGTGCCAGCAGCTTAGCTAGCACTACTATGGGATACGAGCAGTACTTC.

The chain links TRBV19 to TRBJ2-7; 13 bases line up with TRBD2. V gave up 1 base and J gave up 3 bases; unmatched junction bases: 24. Germline CDR1 LNHDA, CDR2 SQIVND (reference sequence). The CDR3 totals 23 residues. The CDR3 DNA is TGTGCCAGTAGTATAGCTCGGCAGGAGTGGACTAGCGGGGGAGCAAAAACTATCTACGAGCAGTACTTC. Translating gives CASSIARQEWTSGGAKTIYEQYF.

The genes are TRBV24-1 and TRBJ2-1; no definite D call. The germline V and J ends were trimmed by 1 base and 11 bases, with 8 bases remaining between them. Looked up from germline, CDR1 is KGHDR and CDR2 is SFDVKD. The CDR3 has 12 residues. CDR3 amino acids: CATSDFNAKQFF. The CDR3 nucleotides read TGTGCCACCAGTGATTTCAACGCCAAGCAGTTCTTC.

This clonotype has a handful of counts. The chain uses TRBV10-3 and TRBJ2-3, with TRBD2 matching 9 bases. The germline V gene has CDR1 ENHRY and CDR2 SYGVKD. The CDR3 is 15 residues long. V lost 11 bases, J lost 0 bases, and 9 bases stayed unmatched. DNA of the CDR3: TGTGCCGCTAATAGCGGGGGCCGTAGCACAGATACGCAGTATTTT. It is translated as CAANSGGRSTDTQYF.

This clonotype was counted between two and nine times. The V and J genes are TRBV4-1 and TRBJ2-7; D not resolved. V was clipped by 1 base and J by 3 bases, with 22 bases between them. Germline-derived CDR1 and CDR2 are MGHRA and YSYEKL. The CDR3 has 18 residues. The CDR3 reads CASSQVLPGLTTVYEQYF. CDR3 DNA: TGCGCCAGCAGCCAAGTGCTGCCGGGCTTGACGACGGTCTACGAGCAGTACTTC.

V is TRBV28 and J is TRBJ2-1; tentatively, D is TRBD1 (6 bases). The germline V gene has CDR1 MDHEN and CDR2 SYDVKM. The ends were cut back, 4 bases at V and 2 bases at J, with 9 bases in the middle. The CDR3 is made up of 14 amino acids. Here the CDR3 reads CASSWGQAYNEQFF. CDR3 bases: TGTGCCAGCAGTTGGGGACAAGCCTACAATGAGCAGTTCTTC.

This clonotype has a handful of counts. This sequence joins TRBV20-1 and TRBJ2-5; a weak D match, TRBD2 (6 bases). V lost 3 bases and J lost 4, with 21 bases in between. This CDR3 spans 16 amino acids. Per germline, CDR1 DFQATT and CDR2 SNEGSKA (reference sequence). The CDR3 sequence is CSASGGRGTYGETQYF. The CDR3 nucleotides are TGCAGTGCTAGCGGGGGTAGGGGAACGTACGGAGAGACCCAGTACTTC.

In this sample, this clonotype turned up a few times. V is TRBV11-2 and J is TRBJ2-7, with D hard to call. Germline values: CDR1 SGHAT, CDR2 FQNNGV. This CDR3 has 14 amino acids. The ends were cut back, 4 bases at V and 3 bases at J, with 13 bases in the middle. CDR3 in DNA: TGTGCCAGCAGCTGGGGTAGGGCCATCTACGAGCAGTACTTC. It encodes CASSWGRAIYEQYF.

This clonotype appeared a few times. The chain combines TRBV25-1 with TRBJ1-5; a weak D match, TRBD1 (5 bases). V was trimmed by 1 base and J by 7 bases, leaving 5 bases between them. In germline, CDR1 is MGHDK, CDR2 SYGVNS. The CDR3 runs 12 residues. The CDR3 is CASSEWGQPQHF. The CDR3 nucleotides read TGTGCCAGCAGTGAATGGGGGCAGCCCCAGCATTTT.

This clonotype turned up a few times. The junction departs from the called germline gene at one end, perhaps through a read error. V is TRBV7-6 and J is TRBJ2-7; perhaps TRBD1 as D (5 bases). The CDR3 is 14 amino acids. Per germline, CDR1 SGHVS and CDR2 FNYEAQ. The CDR3 reads CASRLDDSYYEQYF. As DNA, the CDR3 is TGTGCCAGCAGGTTAGATGACAGTTACTACGAGCAGTACTTC. Drawing the rest from reference TRBV7-6 and TRBJ2-7, the complete variable domain is GAGVSQSPRYKVTKRGQDVALRCDPISGHVSLYWYRQALGQGPEFLTYFNYEAQQDKSGLPNDRFSAERPEGSISTLTIQRTEQRDSAMYRCASRLDDSYYEQYFGPGTRLTVT.

This clonotype has a handful of counts. The rearrangement joins TRBV28 to TRBJ1-5; no clear D. This CDR3 spans 14 amino acids. Germline V gives CDR1 MDHEN, CDR2 SYDVKM. V lost 2 bases to trimming and J lost 3 bases, with 8 bases between them. CDR3 DNA sequence: TGTGCCAGCAGTTTAGGAGCGCACAATCAGCCCCAGCATTTT. It translates to CASSLGAHNQPQHF.

This clonotype turned up a few times. The V gene is TRBV19, the J gene TRBJ2-5; either TRBD1 or TRBD2 may supply D (5 bases each). The CDR3 covers 14 residues. Germline CDR1 LNHDA, CDR2 SQIVND (reference sequence). V was pared by 5 bases and J by 4 bases, with 14 bases between. The CDR3 sequence is CASSVGSGGETQYF. The DNA of the CDR3 is TGTGCCAGTAGTGTGGGCTCTGGGGGAGAGACCCAGTACTTC.

In its sample, this clonotype was seen many times. The chain is built from TRBV29-1 and TRBJ2-1; no clear D. V was trimmed by 5 bases and J by 4 bases, leaving 6 bases between them. This CDR3 spans 11 amino acids. Germline CDR1 reads SQVTM; CDR2 reads ANQGSEA. The CDR3 sequence: CSVYGYNEQFF. CDR3 sequence (DNA): TGCAGCGTTTACGGGTACAATGAGCAGTTCTTC.

This clonotype appeared many times. This chain joins TRBV10-3 and TRBJ2-7; 9 bases fit TRBD2. The germline CDR1 and CDR2 sequences are ENHRY and SYGVKD. This CDR3 is 15 amino acids long. The V segment lost 2 bases and the J segment 4 bases; nucleotides outside the gene matches: 6. In DNA, the CDR3 is TGTGCCATCAGTGAGGCGGGAGGGGACGTGTACGAGCAGTACTTC. Its protein product is CAISEAGGDVYEQYF.

The rearrangement uses TRBV7-3 and TRBJ2-7; tentative D call: TRBD2 (5 bases). Germline V lookup: CDR1 SGHTA, CDR2 FQGTGA. The CDR3 is 13 residues long. V lost 7 bases and J 7 bases, leaving 17 bases between the germline ends. The CDR3 DNA sequence: TGTGCCAGCACAAGAGACCGGACGGGAGAGCAGTACTTC. As protein: CASTRDRTGEQYF.